The TCR beta chain under discussion was sequenced for a study of shared clonotypes between healthy human individuals. Turning to the study itself: For every donor, three CD4 naive, three CD4 memory, two CD8 naive and one CD8 memory plates were used.

The genomic DNA of each subset was split evenly across several immunoSEQ plates. Generated by immunoSEQ multiplex PCR, the TCRdb table keeps only in-frame clones and is missing some. The profile shows 1,400,000 or so clones, 98% of them singletons. The study separated CD4+ cells into CD45RA+ naive and CD45RA-negative memory subsets. Germline lookup yields CDR1 SNHLY and CDR2 FYNNEI. This CDR3 contains 13 residues. After removal of 4 bases from V and 4 bases from J, the junction contained 2 bases not matched to a gene. The rearrangement links TRBV2 to TRBJ2-5, with 8 bases matching TRBD2. Specimen: naive CD4+ T cells sorted from blood. Noted subset: CD45RA+ positively selected. The sequence was collected from a young man in good health. CDR3 in DNA: TGTGCCAGCAGTGGGCTAGCGGGAGAGACCCAGTACTTC. Residues: CASSGLAGETQYF.